A single sample gave rise to the 2 T cell receptor beta chains below, sequenced in a study of T cell responses to AZD1222 COVID-19 vaccine. Clones were sequenced by immunoSEQ multiplex PCR, and TCRdb holds only the in-frame ones, with some missing. The table shows 130,000 to 150,000 clones, with roughly 88% occurring only once. Sample: peripheral blood, taken on day 0 of AZD1222 vaccination. These receptor sequences come from an adult in good health.

The V and J genes are TRBV29-1 and TRBJ2-1; 7 bases match TRBD2. Looked up from germline, CDR1 is SQVTM and CDR2 is ANQGSEA. The CDR3 covers 14 residues. V trimming: 4 bases; J trimming: 6 bases; junction bases outside the gene matches: 9. This CDR3 is CSVGRLAVTNEQFF. Here the CDR3 DNA reads TGCAGCGTTGGGCGACTAGCCGTGACCAATGAGCAGTTCTTC.

The chain has TRBV3-1 (or the pseudogene TRBV3-2) and TRBJ1-4; no definite D call. The germline V gene encodes CDR1 LGHDT and CDR2 YNNKEL (reference sequence). The CDR3 is 16 residues long. Trimming took 6 bases from V and 3 from J, leaving 17 bases between them. As DNA, the CDR3 is TGTGCCAGCAGATCACAGCCAGGCGTAGCTAATGAAAAACTGTTTTTT. Translating it yields CASRSQPGVANEKLFF.